The clone carrying this T cell receptor (beta chain) appeared many times. The sample belongs to a study of Graves' ophthalmopathy and Graves' hyperthyroidism. The junction had 8 bases not matched to a gene; V was cut back by 5 bases and J by 5 bases. The CDR3 spans 15 residues. Per germline, CDR1 MDHEN and CDR2 SYDVKM. The TCR beta CDR3 regions underwent amplification from RNA transcripts. First-round RT-PCR employed HTBI primers, with a second-round multiplex PCR after it. TCRdb recomputed calls from the multiplex PCR reads with MiXCR, one row per CDR3 protein. The table records about 220,000 distinct CDR3 sequences, 20% to 25% of them present only once.

Material: peripheral blood. The clonotype comes from a woman in her forties or fifties with Graves' ophthalmopathy. The gene calls are TRBV28 and TRBJ2-7; TRBD2 agrees at 11 bases. CDR3 amino acids: CASSQTSGSVHEQYF. CDR3 DNA: TGTGCCAGCAGTCAAACTAGCGGGAGTGTACACGAGCAGTACTTC.